A single sample gave rise to the 31 T cell receptor beta chains below, sequenced in a study of OX40 agonist ivuxolimab in advanced cancers. TCRdb's copy holds only in-frame clones and misses some; the assay was immunoSEQ multiplex PCR. The sample yields over 25,000 clones, 75% to 90% seen once. Here the sequenced sample was CD4+ or CD8+ T cells sorted from blood, taken in a trial of the OX40 agonist ivuxolimab. All receptors derive from an adult with an advanced solid tumor such as melanoma, head and neck, liver or kidney cancer.

V usage is TRBV6-1 and J usage is TRBJ1-6; D unclear. Germline V lookup: CDR1 MNHNS, CDR2 SASEGT. V lost 0 bases and J 2 bases, leaving 8 bases between the germline ends. This CDR3 has 16 residues. This CDR3 reads CASSEAQEAYNSPLHF. The CDR3 nucleotides read TGTGCCAGCAGTGAAGCCCAGGAGGCCTATAATTCACCCCTCCACTTT.

This clone was recorded only once. The V and J genes are TRBV11-2 and TRBJ1-1; perhaps TRBD1 as D (5 bases). CDR1 SGHAT and CDR2 FQNNGV come from the germline V gene. Trimming removed 3 bases from V and 1 base from J, with 9 bases in between. CDR3 length equals 14 residues. CDR3: CASSLAGSNTEAFF. CDR3 sequence (DNA): TGTGCCAGCAGCTTGGCAGGGTCGAACACTGAAGCTTTCTTT.

The gene calls are TRBV6-1 and TRBJ2-3, with 10 bases matching TRBD1. V shed 0 bases and J 5 bases; nucleotides not matched to a gene: 2. Germline assignment: CDR1 MNHNS and CDR2 SASEGT. This CDR3 contains 15 residues. CDR3 sequence (DNA): TGTGCCAGCAGTGAAGCAGACAGGGGGCTAGATACGCAGTATTTT. This sequence encodes CASSEADRGLDTQYF.

The chain combines TRBV4-1 with TRBJ1-5; tentatively, D is TRBD1 (6 bases). Germline V gene lookup returns CDR1 MGHRA and CDR2 YSYEKL. V gave up 3 bases and J gave up 7 bases, with 10 bases separating them. The CDR3 sequence is 13 residues long. CDR3 DNA sequence: TGCGCCAGCAGCCAGACAGGTTCCCAGCCCCAGCATTTT. It translates to CASSQTGSQPQHF.

V and J are TRBV10-1 and TRBJ2-2; D remains unclear. Trimming shortened V by 8 bases and J by 2 bases, and 6 bases separated the two germline ends. Looked up from germline, CDR1 is WNHNN and CDR2 is SYGVQD (reference sequence). The length of the CDR3 is 12 residues. The CDR3 sequence is CASAPNTGELFF. CDR3 in DNA: TGCGCCAGCGCACCCAACACCGGGGAGCTGTTTTTT.

This chain joins TRBV9 and TRBJ2-7, with TRBD2 matching over 9 bases. Losses at the gene ends were 4 bases for V and 7 bases for J; bases not matched to a gene: 6. This CDR3 has 13 residues. CDR1 SGDLS and CDR2 YYNGEE come from the germline V gene. CDR3: CASSSGLAREQYF. The CDR3 DNA follows: TGTGCCAGCAGCTCGGGACTAGCACGAGAGCAGTACTTC.

The chain has TRBV14 and TRBJ1-1; 7 positions agree with TRBD1. Germline V lookup: CDR1 SGHDN, CDR2 FVKESK. V lost 3 bases to trimming and J lost 3 bases; unmatched junction nucleotides: 4. This CDR3 contains 14 residues. Written as DNA, the CDR3 is TGTGCCAGCAGCCATTTAACAGGGGACACTGAAGCTTTCTTT. Residues: CASSHLTGDTEAFF.

The V and J genes are TRBV18 and TRBJ2-5; D unclear. Trimming cost V 0 bases and J 5 bases, with 13 bases left between them. This CDR3 has 15 amino acids. In germline, CDR1 is KGHSH, CDR2 LQKENI. CDR3 residues: CASSPPTAPRETQYF. The DNA for the CDR3 is TGTGCCAGCTCACCACCTACAGCTCCGAGGGAGACCCAGTACTTC.

V and J are TRBV9 and TRBJ2-7; 10 nucleotides agree with TRBD2. The CDR3 is 17 residues long. Germline CDR1 is SGDLS and CDR2 is YYNGEE. J gave up 2 bases and V 0 bases, and 8 bases lay outside the gene matches. This CDR3 is CASSVDRTSGTTYEQYF. DNA of the CDR3: TGTGCCAGCAGCGTAGATCGGACTAGCGGCACCACCTACGAGCAGTACTTC.

The chain employs TRBV7-3 and TRBJ2-7; 8 nucleotides agree with TRBD1. Germline loops: CDR1 SGHTA, CDR2 FQGTGA. The CDR3 loop spans 14 amino acids. V trimming: 0 bases; J trimming: 5 bases; junction bases outside the gene matches: 3. The CDR3 region is CASSLTQGAHEQYF. The CDR3 nucleotides read TGTGCCAGCAGCTTAACGCAGGGGGCCCACGAGCAGTACTTC. Full variable domain (outside the CDR3, taken from reference TRBV7-3 and TRBJ2-7): GAGVSQTPSNKVTEKGKYVELRCDPISGHTALYWYRQSLGQGPEFLIYFQGTGAADDSGLPNDRFFAVRPEGSVSTLKIQRTERGDSAVYLCASSLTQGAHEQYFGPGTRLTVT.

The rearrangement links TRBV10-3 to TRBJ2-6; D not certain. V lost 2 bases and J lost 0, with 8 bases in between. CDR3 length equals 16 residues. Looked up from germline, CDR1 is ENHRY and CDR2 is SYGVKD. The CDR3 region is CAISETDGSGANVLTF. The DNA of the CDR3 is TGTGCCATCAGTGAGACAGACGGCTCTGGGGCCAACGTCCTGACTTTC.

The gene calls are TRBV9 and TRBJ2-3; 8 positions agree with TRBD2. Germline V gives CDR1 SGDLS, CDR2 YYNGEE. The CDR3 contains 15 residues. The V and J ends lost 3 bases and 2 bases, in that order; junction bases with no gene match: 5. In nucleotides, the CDR3 is TGTGCCAGCAGCGGACTTAGCGGGACCACAGATACGCAGTATTTT. Its protein product is CASSGLSGTTDTQYF.

The table lists this clone with a few counts. The J gene is TRBJ1-6, the V gene TRBV7-6, with TRBD1 matching over 7 bases. V gave up 3 bases and J gave up 8 bases; unmatched junction bases: 1. Germline CDR1 SGHVS, CDR2 FNYEAQ. The CDR3 extends over 13 amino acids. The chain's CDR3 is CASSFTGDSPLHF. In DNA form, the CDR3 reads TGTGCCAGCAGCTTCACAGGGGATTCACCCCTCCACTTT.

This clone was detected only once. This chain links TRBV9 with TRBJ2-7, with D hard to call. Trimming cost V 2 bases and J 1 base, with 7 bases left between them. Per the germline V gene, CDR1 is SGDLS and CDR2 is YYNGEE. The CDR3 spans 13 residues. The CDR3 here is CASSVASSYEQYF. The CDR3 DNA reads TGTGCCAGCAGCGTCGCTTCTTCCTACGAGCAGTACTTC.

The rearrangement uses TRBV7-9 and TRBJ2-1, with 15 bases matching TRBD2. Germline V lookup: CDR1 SEHNR, CDR2 FQNEAQ (reference sequence). The V segment lost 5 bases and the J segment 0 bases; nucleotides outside the gene matches: 5. The CDR3 runs to 18 residues. Here the CDR3 DNA reads TGTGCCAGCAGCCAAGGGACTAGCGGGAGGCCCTCCTACAATGAGCAGTTCTTC. It codes for CASSQGTSGRPSYNEQFF.

The rearrangement joins TRBV28 to TRBJ2-7; tentatively, D is TRBD1 or TRBD2 (5 bases each). Germline loops: CDR1 MDHEN, CDR2 SYDVKM. Trimming took off 7 bases at V and 3 bases at J, with 16 bases between the two ends. The CDR3 length is 14 residues. The CDR3 sequence: CASNQGDEVYEQYF. CDR3 coding DNA: TGTGCCAGCAATCAGGGAGATGAGGTCTACGAGCAGTACTTC.

The chain is built from TRBV19 and TRBJ2-7; D assignment may be TRBD1 or TRBD2 (5 bases each). Germline V CDR1 and CDR2: LNHDA, SQIVND (reference sequence). This CDR3 has 13 amino acids. The V end lost 10 bases, the J end lost 5 bases, and 18 bases lay between the germline ends. The CDR3 DNA reads TGTGCCACTAGGGGAGCGGCCTTTGACGAGCAGTACTTC. This translates into CATRGAAFDEQYF. Complete variable domain (other parts from reference TRBV19 and TRBJ2-7): DGGITQSPKYLFRKEGQNVTLSCEQNLNHDAMYWYRQDPGQGLRLIYYSQIVNDFQKGDIAEGYSVSREKKESFPLTVTSAQKNPTAFYLCATRGAAFDEQYFGPGTRLTVT.

Regarding this clone: An end of the junction differs from the germline gene, which may be a read error. The chain couples TRBV6-1 to TRBJ2-7; D gene uncertain. CDR1 and CDR2 (germline): MNHNS, SASEGT. The CDR3 loop spans 12 amino acids. The CDR3, as DNA: TGTGCCAGCGGGATTTCCTCCTACGGGCAGTACTTC. Its protein is CASGISSYGQYF.

This chain uses TRBV7-8 with TRBJ1-5; D is undetermined. Germline CDR1 and CDR2: SGHVS and FQNEAQ. V lost 3 bases to trimming and J lost 4 bases, with 4 bases between them. This CDR3 comprises 12 residues. The CDR3 sequence: CASSLENQPQHF. The DNA for the CDR3 is TGTGCCAGCAGCTTGGAGAATCAGCCCCAGCATTTT.

This chain joins TRBV13 and TRBJ1-2; TRBD1 matches at 10 bases. V was clipped by 0 bases and J by 6 bases; unmatched bases: 7. The V gene's germline CDR1 is PRHDT and CDR2 FYEKMQ (reference sequence). This CDR3 has 16 amino acids. The CDR3 here is CASSLGGQGSIHGYTF. CDR3 bases: TGTGCCAGCAGCTTAGGGGGACAGGGGTCGATTCATGGCTACACCTTC.

This clone showed up just once. J is TRBJ2-3 and V is TRBV6-5, with TRBD2 matching 7 bases. The ends lost 5 bases at V and 5 bases at J; junction bases unmatched: 10. This CDR3 region has 15 residues. CDR1 is MNHEY and CDR2 is SVGAGI in the germline V gene. This chain's CDR3 is CASSTVGGMIDTQYF. CDR3 coding DNA: TGTGCCAGCAGTACGGTGGGGGGGATGATAGATACGCAGTATTTT.

The chain couples TRBV6-1 to TRBJ1-6; possible D gene TRBD1, 5 bases. CDR3 length equals 14 residues. Trimming took 6 bases from V and 9 from J, leaving 15 bases between them. Germline V lookup: CDR1 MNHNS, CDR2 SASEGT. The CDR3 bases are TGTGCCAGCAGAGACAGAGTTAGTGCTTCACCCCTCCACTTT. As protein: CASRDRVSASPLHF.

V is TRBV11-2 and J is TRBJ2-5; 7 nucleotides agree with TRBD2. Trimming took 1 base from V and 3 from J; bases not matched to a gene: 5. The germline V gene encodes CDR1 SGHAT and CDR2 FQNNGV. The CDR3 totals 15 residues. The CDR3 DNA reads as TGTGCCAGCAGCTTAGTTTGGGGGAGGGAAGAGACCCAGTACTTC. It yields the protein CASSLVWGREETQYF.

V gene TRBV28 combines with J gene TRBJ2-7; D is unresolved. Deletions cut 7 bases from V and 2 bases from J, with 15 bases between. This CDR3 contains 14 residues. CDR1 and CDR2 (germline): MDHEN, SYDVKM. The CDR3 reads CASTIQLGTYEQYF. CDR3 DNA sequence: TGTGCCAGCACCATTCAGTTAGGTACCTACGAGCAGTACTTC.

This chain links TRBV7-3 with TRBJ2-2; tentatively, D is TRBD2 (5 bases). From germline, CDR1 is SGHTA and CDR2 FQGTGA. There are 15 residues in the CDR3. The ends were cut back, 3 bases at V and 5 bases at J, with 13 bases in the middle. The CDR3 loop is CASSFEGAGTGELFF. CDR3 bases: TGTGCCAGCAGCTTCGAGGGAGCCGGGACCGGGGAGCTGTTTTTT.

The chain has TRBV30 and TRBJ2-7, with a tentative D call TRBD2 (5 bases). This CDR3 is built from 13 residues. Germline CDR1 and CDR2: GTSNPN and SVGIG (reference sequence). V gave up 6 bases and J gave up 0 bases, with 12 bases separating them. The CDR3 nucleotides read TGTGCCTGCACCCCGGGGAGCTCCTACGAGCAGTACTTC. This gives the protein CACTPGSSYEQYF.

This clone was found a few times. The chain is built from TRBV23-1 and TRBJ2-7; D possibly uses TRBD1 or TRBD2 (5 bases each). TRBV23-1 is placed among ORFs of uncertain function. The CDR3 has 15 amino acids. The germline V and J ends were trimmed by 1 base and 2 bases, with 12 bases remaining between them. The CDR3 coding sequence is TGCGCCAGCAGTCAATTGGGGGACGGCCCCTACGAGCAGTACTTC. Translation: CASSQLGDGPYEQYF.

The chain has TRBV9 and TRBJ2-7; no reliable D call. Per the germline V gene, CDR1 is SGDLS and CDR2 is YYNGEE. V was shortened by 0 bases and J by 2 bases, with 12 bases between the two germline ends. CDR3 length equals 15 residues. As DNA, the CDR3 is TGTGCCAGCAGCGTAGCTTCTACGATCCCCTACGAGCAGTACTTC. Amino acids: CASSVASTIPYEQYF.

This clone was detected only a few times. The chain is built from TRBV20-1 and TRBJ1-2; D remains ambiguous. Deletions cut 6 bases from V and 4 bases from J, with 3 bases between. This CDR3 has 9 residues. The V gene's germline CDR1 is DFQATT and CDR2 SNEGSKA (reference sequence). The CDR3 here is CSASYGYTF. The CDR3 DNA follows: TGCAGTGCAAGCTATGGCTACACCTTC.

This clone was detected a few times. V and J are TRBV6-6 and TRBJ1-2; no definite D call. The CDR3 is made up of 10 amino acids. Trimming took off 5 bases at V and 4 bases at J, with 2 bases between the two ends. Germline V gene sequence: CDR1 MNHNY, CDR2 SVGAGI (reference sequence). CDR3 residues: CASSAYGYTF. CDR3 sequence (DNA): TGTGCCAGCAGTGCCTATGGCTACACCTTC.

The gene calls are TRBV4-1 and TRBJ2-3; no firm D call. In germline, CDR1 is MGHRA, CDR2 YSYEKL. V was cut by 0 bases and J by 1 base, with 2 bases left in between. CDR3 length: 13 amino acids. CDR3: CASSQEGTDTQYF. The CDR3 nucleotides are TGCGCCAGCAGCCAAGAGGGCACAGATACGCAGTATTTT.